The clone carrying this T cell receptor beta chain was detected ten times or more. These data originate in a study of quantifying T cell responses using KT2 cells. For the study at large: cDNA was made from DNase-treated RNA using alpha and beta constant primers.

Each cDNA got a UMI-containing oligo ligated at its 3' end. An equimolar mix of RC1.1 and RC1.2 primed the beta chain across TRBC1 and TRBC2. TCRdb passed the UMI-ligation and nested PCR reads through MiXCR, listing each CDR3 protein once. The sample records approximately 60,000 distinct CDR3 sequences, roughly an eighth being singletons. Germline V gives CDR1 KGHDR, CDR2 SFDVKD. The CDR3 consists of 14 residues. V shed 4 bases and J 8 bases; nucleotides not matched to a gene: 9. The V call is TRBV24-1, the J call TRBJ1-2; TRBD1 agrees at 7 bases. This TCR was recovered from a human donor. Sample: PBMCs spiked with cells of the T cell clone KT2. The DNA of the CDR3 is TGTGCCACCAGTGACTTTCAGGGGGATGAAGGCTACACCTTC. Protein: CATSDFQGDEGYTF.